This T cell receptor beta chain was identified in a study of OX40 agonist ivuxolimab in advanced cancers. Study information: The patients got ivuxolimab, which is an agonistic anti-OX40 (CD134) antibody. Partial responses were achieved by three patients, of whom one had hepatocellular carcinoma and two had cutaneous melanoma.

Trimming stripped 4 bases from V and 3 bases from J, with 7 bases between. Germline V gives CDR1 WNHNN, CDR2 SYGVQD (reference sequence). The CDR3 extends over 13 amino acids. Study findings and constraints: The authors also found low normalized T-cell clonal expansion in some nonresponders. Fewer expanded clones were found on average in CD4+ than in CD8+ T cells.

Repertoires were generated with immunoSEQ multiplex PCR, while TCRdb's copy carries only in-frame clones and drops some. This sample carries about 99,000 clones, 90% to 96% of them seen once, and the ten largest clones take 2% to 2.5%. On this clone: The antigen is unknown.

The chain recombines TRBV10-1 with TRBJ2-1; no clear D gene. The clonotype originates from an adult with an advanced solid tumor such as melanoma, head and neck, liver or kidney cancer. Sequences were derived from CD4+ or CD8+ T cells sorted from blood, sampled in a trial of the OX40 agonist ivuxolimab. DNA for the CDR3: TGCGCCAGCAGTGTCGACATCTACAATGAGCAGTTCTTC. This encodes CASSVDIYNEQFF.